The TCR beta chain described here comes from a study of blood T cell repertoires in COVID-19. Study background: Some COVID-19 samples were acute and others convalescent; all came from the United States, Italy and Spain.

Under the authors' procedure: Reference gene primer amplification in the assay estimated nucleated cell counts. Sequencing used immunoSEQ multiplex PCR; TCRdb keeps in-frame clones, though not all of them. For V, J and clone size, that table is used; D and trimming come from the DNA. Counted here are roughly 340,000 clones, over 70% occurring once; the ten biggest clones make up just under 6.5%. The CDR3 has 15 amino acids. From germline, CDR1 is LGHNA and CDR2 YNFKEQ. Trimming removed 4 bases at V and 5 bases at J, with 17 bases between. Input material: peripheral blood. V usage is TRBV4-2 and J usage is TRBJ2-5; TRBD2 is a possible D gene (5 bases). The receptor was isolated from a woman between 45 and 65 years old with COVID-19, enrolled during active disease. Here the CDR3 DNA reads TGTGCCAGCAGCCCAGCGCACGGGGTAGGCGAGACCCAGTACTTC. Its protein is CASSPAHGVGETQYF.